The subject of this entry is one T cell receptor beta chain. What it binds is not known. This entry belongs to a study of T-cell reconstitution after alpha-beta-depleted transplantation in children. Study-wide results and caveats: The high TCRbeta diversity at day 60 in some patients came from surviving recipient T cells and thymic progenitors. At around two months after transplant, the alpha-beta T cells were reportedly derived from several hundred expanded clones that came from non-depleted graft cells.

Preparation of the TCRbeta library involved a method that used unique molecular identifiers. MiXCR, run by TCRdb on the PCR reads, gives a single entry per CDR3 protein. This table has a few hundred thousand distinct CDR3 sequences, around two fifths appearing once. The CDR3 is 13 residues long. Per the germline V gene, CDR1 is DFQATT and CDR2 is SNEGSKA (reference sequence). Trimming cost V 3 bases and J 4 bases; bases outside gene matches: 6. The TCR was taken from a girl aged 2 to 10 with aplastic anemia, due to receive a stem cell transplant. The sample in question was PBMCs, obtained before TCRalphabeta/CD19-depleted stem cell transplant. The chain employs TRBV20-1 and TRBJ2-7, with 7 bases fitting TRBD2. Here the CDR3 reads CSARGREHYEQYF. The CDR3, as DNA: TGCAGTGCTAGGGGGCGGGAGCATTACGAGCAGTACTTC.